The present TCR beta chain was sequenced within a study of OX40 agonist ivuxolimab in advanced cancers. Regarding the complete study: The costimulatory receptor OX40 (CD134) was targeted by ivuxolimab, a fully human IgG2 agonistic monoclonal antibody. Intravenous ivuxolimab was administered to patients every 2 weeks at six dose levels: 0.01, 0.1, 0.3, 1.5, 3 and 10 mg/kg. Of the approximately 54 patients in dose escalation, 19 had hepatocellular carcinoma, some 15 had melanoma, 9 had renal cell carcinoma and 9 had head and neck cancer. A male proportion of around 83% and a mean age of around 60 years, ranging from roughly 20 to 80, were recorded for the dose-escalation cohort. Prior anti-PD-1, anti-PD-L1 or anti-CTLA-4 therapy was permitted, and approximately 40% of dose-escalation patients had received checkpoint inhibitors. Partial responses occurred in three dose-escalation patients: two with cutaneous melanoma and one with hepatocellular carcinoma. The point of sequencing TCRbeta in the periphery was to test whether ivuxolimab changed TCR sequence diversity and drove clonal T-cell expansion. The paper covers the monotherapy dose-escalation part of the phase I ivuxolimab trial, which included N = 52 patients.

Patients with a history of autoimmune disease or receiving systemic immunosuppression were excluded from the trial. In every dose cohort, peripheral blood was drawn for TCR sequencing at baseline, cycle 4 day 1, and cycle 7 day 1. Samples came from an open-label, multicenter, first-in-human phase I dose-escalation trial of ivuxolimab. Adults with locally advanced or metastatic head and neck squamous cell, hepatocellular, melanoma or renal cell carcinoma were enrolled in the trial. CD4+ and CD8+ T cells were sorted separately from peripheral blood before TCR sequencing. For sequencing of the TCRbeta CDR3 region, genomic DNA was extracted from the sorted cells. The immunoSEQ Assay was used for sequencing of TCRbeta CDR3 regions. TCRdb's version of the immuneACCESS table is confined to in-frame rearrangements and falls short of the full clone set. An unresolved V gene accounts for under half of the shortfall where checked; the remainder is of unknown origin. Here the sample has 72,000 or so clones; about four fifths occur a single time. The ten largest clonotypes hold 1.2% of the sample.

Here V drops 0 bases and J drops 6 bases, and the junction holds 1 base not matched to any gene. Its CDR3 holds 13 amino acids, cysteine through phenylalanine. The read is trimmed to its CDR3 DNA, 39 bases read in frame from base 1. The germline V gene (reference sequence) sets CDR1 to SGHKS and CDR2 to YYEKEE. This clone was picked up one time. The antigen it recognizes is unknown. No much larger clone exists at a distance of one base, and base qualities are not known. The research as a whole found: Low levels of normalized T-cell clonal expansion were also seen in some patients who did not respond. In the 0.1-3.0 mg/kg groups, partial responders were among the patients with the lowest normalized peripheral clonal expansion, particularly in CD8+ T cells. On average, CD8+ T cells showed more expanded clones than CD4+ T cells after ivuxolimab. At doses of 0.1 to 3.0 mg/kg, clonal expansion of both CD4+ and CD8+ blood T cells was observed from baseline to week 6. The antigen specificity of the clonally expanded peripheral T cells was not determined.

This receptor chain uses TRBV5-5 and TRBJ2-3; 7 central bases correspond to TRBD1. This sequence was found in an adult with an advanced solid tumor such as melanoma, head and neck, liver or kidney cancer. Material: CD4+ or CD8+ T cells sorted from blood, obtained in a trial of the OX40 agonist ivuxolimab. The nucleotide sequence reads TGTGCCAGCAGCTTGGAGGGGGCGGATACGCAGTATTTT. Its protein reads: CASSLEGADTQYF.